This T cell receptor beta chain was sequenced in a study of monozygotic twins with inflammatory bowel disease. Germline assignment: CDR1 SGHVS and CDR2 FQNEAQ. This CDR3 has 14 residues. There were about 3,500 ng of total RNA used for each TCR library. From its re-call of the 5' RACE reads, TCRdb lists each CDR3 protein once, without DNA. The specimen's table records hundreds of thousands of distinct CDR3 sequences. This rearrangement joins TRBV7-8 to TRBJ2-1; TCRdb names TRBD1, which stays unverified in the absence of DNA. The sample consisted of blood. The receptor was derived from a human donor with ulcerative colitis or Crohn's disease, or a healthy co-twin of an affected twin (not recorded which). CDR3 residues: CASSIRDRANEQFF.